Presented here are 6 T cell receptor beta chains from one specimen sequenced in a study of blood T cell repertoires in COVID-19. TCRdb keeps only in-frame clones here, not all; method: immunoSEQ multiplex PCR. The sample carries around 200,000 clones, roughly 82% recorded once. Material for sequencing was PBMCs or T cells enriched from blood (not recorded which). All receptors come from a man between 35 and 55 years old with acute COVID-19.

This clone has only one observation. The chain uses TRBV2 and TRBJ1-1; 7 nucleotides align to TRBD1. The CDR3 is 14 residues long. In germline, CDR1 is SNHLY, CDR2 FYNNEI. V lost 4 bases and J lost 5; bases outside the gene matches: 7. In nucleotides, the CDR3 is TGTGCCAGCAGTGGACAGGGTTTCGGAACTGAAGCTTTCTTT. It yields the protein CASSGQGFGTEAFF.

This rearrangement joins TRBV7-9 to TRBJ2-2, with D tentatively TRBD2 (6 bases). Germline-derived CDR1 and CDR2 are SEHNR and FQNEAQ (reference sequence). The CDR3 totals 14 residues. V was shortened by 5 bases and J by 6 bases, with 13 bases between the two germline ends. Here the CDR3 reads CASSPGLWAGELFF. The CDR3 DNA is TGTGCCAGCAGCCCGGGACTTTGGGCCGGGGAGCTGTTTTTT.

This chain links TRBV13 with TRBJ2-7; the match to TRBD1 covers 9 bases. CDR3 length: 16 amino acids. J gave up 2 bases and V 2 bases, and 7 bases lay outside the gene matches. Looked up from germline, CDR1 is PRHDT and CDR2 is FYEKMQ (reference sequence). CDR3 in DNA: TGTGCCAGCAGCTTAATGACGGGACAGGGCCCCTACGAGCAGTACTTC. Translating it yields CASSLMTGQGPYEQYF.

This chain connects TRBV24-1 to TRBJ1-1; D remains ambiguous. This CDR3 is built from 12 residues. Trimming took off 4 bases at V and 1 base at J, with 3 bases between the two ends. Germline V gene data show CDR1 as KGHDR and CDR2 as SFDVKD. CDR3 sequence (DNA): TGTGCCACCAGTGAGAGGAACACTGAAGCTTTCTTT. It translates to CATSERNTEAFF.

CDR3 in DNA: TGTGCCACCAGCAGAGGCCGGAGGGACGCCTATAATTCACCCCTCCACTTT. Its translation: CATSRGRRDAYNSPLHF. The rearrangement uses TRBV15 and TRBJ1-6, with a possible D match to TRBD1 (5 bases). V gave up 1 base and J gave up 2 bases, with 12 bases separating them. Germline V gene data show CDR1 as LNHNV and CDR2 as YYDKDF (reference sequence). This CDR3 comprises 17 residues.

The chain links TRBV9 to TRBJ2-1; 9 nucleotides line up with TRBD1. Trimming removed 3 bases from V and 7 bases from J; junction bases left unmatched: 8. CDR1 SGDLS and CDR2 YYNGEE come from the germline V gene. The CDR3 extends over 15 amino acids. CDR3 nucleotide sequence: TGTGCCAGCAGCGCACAGGGGGCGCTTCGGAATGAGCAGTTCTTC. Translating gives CASSAQGALRNEQFF.